This TCR beta chain is from a study of blood T cell repertoires in COVID-19. Study background: Collection of acute and convalescent COVID-19 samples took place in the United States, Italy and Spain. Sample material is recorded as cDNA or gDNA derived from T cells, B-cell-depleted T cells, or PBMCs.

Methods used by the authors: For nucleated cells, counts were estimated from reference gene primer amplification. Generated by immunoSEQ multiplex PCR, the TCRdb table keeps only in-frame clones and is missing some. D and trimming were read from the DNA, whereas the V and J calls and clone size are those reported in that table. The sample lists some 150,000 clones, under 85% occurring once. V gave up 3 bases and J gave up 10 bases; unmatched junction bases: 9. CDR3 length: 15 residues. Per the germline V gene, CDR1 is SGHNT and CDR2 is YYREEE (reference sequence). V and J are TRBV5-4 and TRBJ1-6, with 8 bases fitting TRBD1. This sequence was found in a human donor in a cohort sampled during active COVID-19. Sequencing used peripheral blood. The CDR3 DNA reads TGTGCCAGCAGCTCCCAGGGGGCTCTAGAGTCACCCCTCCACTTT. Its translation is CASSSQGALESPLHF. Complete variable domain (other parts from reference TRBV5-4 and TRBJ1-6): ETGVTQSPTHLIKTRGQQVTLRCSSQSGHNTVSWYQQALGQGPQFIFQYYREEENGRGNFPPRFSGLQFPNYSSELNVNALELDDSALYLCASSSQGALESPLHFGNGTRLTVT.